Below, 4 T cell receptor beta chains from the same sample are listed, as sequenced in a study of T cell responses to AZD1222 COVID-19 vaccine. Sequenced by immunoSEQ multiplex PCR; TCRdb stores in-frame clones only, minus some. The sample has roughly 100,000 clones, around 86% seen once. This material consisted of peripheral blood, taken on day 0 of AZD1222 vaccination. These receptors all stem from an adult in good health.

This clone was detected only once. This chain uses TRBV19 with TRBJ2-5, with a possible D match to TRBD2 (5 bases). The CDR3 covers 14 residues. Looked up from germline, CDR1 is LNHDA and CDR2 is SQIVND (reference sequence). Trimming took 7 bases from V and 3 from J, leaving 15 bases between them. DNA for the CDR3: TGTGCCAGTAAAGAAGGTCCCGGGGAAGAGACCCAGTACTTC. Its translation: CASKEGPGEETQYF.

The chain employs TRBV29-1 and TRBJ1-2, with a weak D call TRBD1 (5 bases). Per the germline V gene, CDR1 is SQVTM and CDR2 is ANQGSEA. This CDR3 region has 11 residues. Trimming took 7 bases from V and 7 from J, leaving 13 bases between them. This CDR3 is CSAQQGSGYTF. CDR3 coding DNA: TGCAGCGCCCAGCAGGGAAGTGGCTACACCTTC.

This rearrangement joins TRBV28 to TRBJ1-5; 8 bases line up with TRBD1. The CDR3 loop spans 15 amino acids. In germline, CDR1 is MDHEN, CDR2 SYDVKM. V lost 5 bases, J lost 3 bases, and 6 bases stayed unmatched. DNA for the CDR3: TGTGCCAGCAGTGGAACAGGGGGTGACAATCAGCCCCAGCATTTT. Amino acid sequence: CASSGTGGDNQPQHF.

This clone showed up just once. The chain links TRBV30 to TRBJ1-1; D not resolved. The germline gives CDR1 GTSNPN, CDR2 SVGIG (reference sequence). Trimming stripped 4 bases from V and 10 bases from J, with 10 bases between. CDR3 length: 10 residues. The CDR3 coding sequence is TGTGCCTGGATTACTAAGCGAGCTTTCTTT. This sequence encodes CAWITKRAFF.